The T cell receptor (beta chain) described here comes from a study of beta chain features in type 1 diabetes. Whole-study context: When patients were set against healthy donors, age, gender and cell yields were similar.

A word on this clone: What it recognizes is unknown.

The isolated RNA, all of it, was reverse transcribed, so expressed TCRB transcripts were what got sequenced. Reads from naive, central memory and regulatory T cell samples averaged about 3.3 million. Here immunoSEQ multiplex PCR was the method, and the copy in TCRdb shows in-frame clones only, minus some. Among a few hundred thousand clones listed, 10% to 15% were seen once. Study-wide findings and caveats: In every one of the four CD4+ subsets, TCRB CDR3s were moderately but significantly shorter in Type 1 diabetes patients.

Sequenced input: naive CD4+ T cells from blood. This receptor was identified in a woman between 18 and 29 years old with type 1 diabetes.

In nucleotides, the CDR3 is TGTGCCAGCAGCTCACAGGGCCGGGAGACCCAGTACTTC. Translation gives CASSSQGRETQYF. The chain recombines TRBV7-2 with TRBJ2-5, with D perhaps matching TRBD1 (6 bases). This CDR3 is 13 amino acids long. V was clipped by 4 bases and J by 5 bases, with 11 bases between them. Germline V lookup: CDR1 SGHTA, CDR2 FQGNSA.